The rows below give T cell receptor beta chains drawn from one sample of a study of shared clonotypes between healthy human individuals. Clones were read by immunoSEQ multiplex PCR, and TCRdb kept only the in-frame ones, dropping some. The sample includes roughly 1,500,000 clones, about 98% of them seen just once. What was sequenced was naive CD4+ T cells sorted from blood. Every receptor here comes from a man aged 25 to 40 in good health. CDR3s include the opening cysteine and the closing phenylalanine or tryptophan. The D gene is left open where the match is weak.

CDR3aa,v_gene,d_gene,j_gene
CASRMDGADYEQYF,TRBV5-4,.,TRBJ2-7
CASSLLATEQFF,TRBV7-9,.,TRBJ2-1
CASSSGQTVSAFF,TRBV5-4,TRBD1,TRBJ1-1
CASSFLAGVFYNEQFF,TRBV28,TRBD2,TRBJ2-1
CASSAEFLSYEQYF,TRBV2,.,TRBJ2-7
CASRAGTPQYF,TRBV2,.,TRBJ2-3
CASSLGAGNEKLFF,TRBV5-1,.,TRBJ1-4
CAISESNERDTQYF,TRBV10-3,.,TRBJ2-3
CASRNGPYNEQFF,TRBV6-5,.,TRBJ2-1
CAWKEADTQYF,TRBV30,.,TRBJ2-3
CASSETSGRFSDEQYF,TRBV5-4,TRBD2,TRBJ2-7
CASRPGQETQYF,TRBV5-1,.,TRBJ2-5
CASSLSQGPGEQYF,TRBV7-8,.,TRBJ2-7
CASARSSYNEQFF,TRBV5-6,.,TRBJ2-1
CASHRDRNLEQYF,TRBV6-1,TRBD1,TRBJ2-7
CASSLGRDPNTGELFF,TRBV5-1,.,TRBJ2-2
CASQGQGRTGELFF,TRBV7-2,TRBD1,TRBJ2-2
CASSYGGPTDTQYF,TRBV6-5,.,TRBJ2-3
CASSLVLGQTIYEQYF,TRBV7-9,TRBD1,TRBJ2-7
CASSTGSGELFF,TRBV11-2,.,TRBJ2-2
CASSTPSVYEQYF,TRBV13,.,TRBJ2-7
CASSVAEDYEQYF,TRBV19,.,TRBJ2-7
CAWSGTGVYEQYF,TRBV30,TRBD1,TRBJ2-7
CASSELSGEPYEQYF,TRBV2,.,TRBJ2-7
CASSLAGTSTDTQYF,TRBV5-1,TRBD2,TRBJ2-3
CASSLVGFYEQYF,TRBV5-5,.,TRBJ2-7
CATSRKLAGGYSYNEQFF,TRBV2,TRBD2,TRBJ2-1